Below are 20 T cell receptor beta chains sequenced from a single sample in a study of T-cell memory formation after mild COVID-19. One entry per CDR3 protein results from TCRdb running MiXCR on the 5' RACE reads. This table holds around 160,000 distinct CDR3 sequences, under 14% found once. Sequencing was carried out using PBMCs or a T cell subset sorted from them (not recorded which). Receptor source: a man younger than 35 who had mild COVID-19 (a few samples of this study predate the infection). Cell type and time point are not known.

The CDR3 DNA reads as TGTGCCACCAGTCGCGCGGGGGGGCCTCGCGGTTACAATGAGCAGTTCTTC. It encodes CATSRAGGPRGYNEQFF. The chain uses TRBV24-1 and TRBJ2-1; TRBD2 matches 9 bases. Germline V lookup: CDR1 KGHDR, CDR2 SFDVKD. The junction had 12 bases not matched to a gene; V was cut back by 6 bases and J by 4 bases. CDR3 length: 17 residues.

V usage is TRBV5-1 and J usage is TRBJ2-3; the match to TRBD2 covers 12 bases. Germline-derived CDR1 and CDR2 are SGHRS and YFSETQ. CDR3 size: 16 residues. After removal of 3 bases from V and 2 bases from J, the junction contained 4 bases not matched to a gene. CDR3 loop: CASSSLAGGPTDTQYF. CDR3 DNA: TGCGCCAGCAGCTCACTAGCGGGGGGCCCCACAGATACGCAGTATTTT.

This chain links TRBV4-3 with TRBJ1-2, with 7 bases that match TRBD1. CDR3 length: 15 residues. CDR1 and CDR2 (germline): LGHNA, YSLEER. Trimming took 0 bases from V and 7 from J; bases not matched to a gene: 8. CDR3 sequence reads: CASSQEFDRASGYTF. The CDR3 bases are TGCGCCAGCAGCCAAGAATTCGACAGGGCGAGTGGCTACACCTTC.

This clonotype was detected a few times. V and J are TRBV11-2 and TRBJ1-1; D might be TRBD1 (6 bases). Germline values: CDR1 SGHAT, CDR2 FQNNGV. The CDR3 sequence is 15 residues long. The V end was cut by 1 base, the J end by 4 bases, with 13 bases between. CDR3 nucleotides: TGTGCCAGCAGCTTAGGAGGAGGGGGGAGCACTGAAGCTTTCTTT. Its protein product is CASSLGGGGSTEAFF. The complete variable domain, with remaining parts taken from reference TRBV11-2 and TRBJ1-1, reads EAGVAQSPRYKIIEKRQSVAFWCNPISGHATLYWYQQILGQGPKLLIQFQNNGVVDDSQLPKDRFSAERLKGVDSTLKIQPAKLEDSAVYLCASSLGGGGSTEAFFGQGTRLTVV.

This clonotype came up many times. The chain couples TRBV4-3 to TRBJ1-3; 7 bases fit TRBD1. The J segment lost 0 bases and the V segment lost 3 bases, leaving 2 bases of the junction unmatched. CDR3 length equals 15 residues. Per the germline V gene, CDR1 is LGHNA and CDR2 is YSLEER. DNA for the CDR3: TGCGCCAGCAGCCAGACAGGGACCTCTGGAAACACCATATATTTT. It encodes CASSQTGTSGNTIYF.

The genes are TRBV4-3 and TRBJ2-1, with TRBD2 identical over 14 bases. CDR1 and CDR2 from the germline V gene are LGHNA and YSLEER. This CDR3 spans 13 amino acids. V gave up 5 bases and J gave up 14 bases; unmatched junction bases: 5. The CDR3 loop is CASSRGLAGVKFF. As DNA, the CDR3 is TGCGCCAGCAGCAGGGGACTAGCGGGGGTTAAGTTCTTC.

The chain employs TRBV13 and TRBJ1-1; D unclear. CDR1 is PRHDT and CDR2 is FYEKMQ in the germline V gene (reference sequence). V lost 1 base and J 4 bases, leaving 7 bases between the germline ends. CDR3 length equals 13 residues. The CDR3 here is CASSLVTSTEAFF. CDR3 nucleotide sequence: TGTGCCAGCAGCTTAGTGACAAGCACTGAAGCTTTCTTT.

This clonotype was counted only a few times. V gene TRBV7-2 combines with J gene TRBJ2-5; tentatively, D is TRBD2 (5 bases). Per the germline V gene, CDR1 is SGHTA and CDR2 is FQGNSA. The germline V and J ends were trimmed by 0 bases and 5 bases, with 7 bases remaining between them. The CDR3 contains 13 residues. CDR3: CASSLAAVETQYF. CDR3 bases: TGTGCCAGCAGCTTAGCAGCGGTGGAGACCCAGTACTTC.

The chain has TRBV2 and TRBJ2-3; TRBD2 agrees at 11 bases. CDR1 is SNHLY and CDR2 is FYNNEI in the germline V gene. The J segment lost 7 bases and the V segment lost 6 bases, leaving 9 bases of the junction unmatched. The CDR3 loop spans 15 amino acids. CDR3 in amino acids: CASSARGTSGHTQYF. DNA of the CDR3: TGTGCCAGCAGCGCCAGAGGGACTAGCGGCCATACGCAGTATTTT.

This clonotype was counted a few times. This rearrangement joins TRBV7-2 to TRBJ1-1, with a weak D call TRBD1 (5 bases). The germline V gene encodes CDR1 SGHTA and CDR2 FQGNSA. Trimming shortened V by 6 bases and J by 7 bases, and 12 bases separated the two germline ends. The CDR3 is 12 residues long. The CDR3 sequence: CASRRDSFEAFF. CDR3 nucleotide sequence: TGTGCCAGCAGACGAGACAGCTTTGAAGCTTTCTTT.

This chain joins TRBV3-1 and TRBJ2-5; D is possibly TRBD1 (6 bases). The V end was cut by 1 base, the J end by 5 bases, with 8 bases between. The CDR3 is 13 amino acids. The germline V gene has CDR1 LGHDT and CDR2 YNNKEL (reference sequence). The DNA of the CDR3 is TGTGCCAGCAGCCAAGGGGGGCGGGAGACCCAGTACTTC. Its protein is CASSQGGRETQYF.

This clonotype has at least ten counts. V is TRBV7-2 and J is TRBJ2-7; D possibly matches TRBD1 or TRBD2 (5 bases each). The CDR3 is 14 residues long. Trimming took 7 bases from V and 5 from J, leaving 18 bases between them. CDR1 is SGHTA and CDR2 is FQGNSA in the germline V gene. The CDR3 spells CASTWGPSNDEQYF. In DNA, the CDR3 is TGTGCCAGCACCTGGGGACCGTCTAATGACGAGCAGTACTTC.

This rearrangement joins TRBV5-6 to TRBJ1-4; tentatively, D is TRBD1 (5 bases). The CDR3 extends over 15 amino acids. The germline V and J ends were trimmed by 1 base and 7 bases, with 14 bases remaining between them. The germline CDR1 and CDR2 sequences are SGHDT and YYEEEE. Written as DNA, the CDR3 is TGTGCCAGCAGCTTGTTCCGGGGGACGAGTGAAAAACTGTTTTTT. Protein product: CASSLFRGTSEKLFF.

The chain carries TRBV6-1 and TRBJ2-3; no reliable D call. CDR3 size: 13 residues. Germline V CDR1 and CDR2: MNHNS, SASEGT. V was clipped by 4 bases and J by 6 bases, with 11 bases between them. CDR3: CASSVPGADTQYF. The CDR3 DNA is TGTGCCAGCAGTGTCCCGGGCGCGGATACGCAGTATTTT.

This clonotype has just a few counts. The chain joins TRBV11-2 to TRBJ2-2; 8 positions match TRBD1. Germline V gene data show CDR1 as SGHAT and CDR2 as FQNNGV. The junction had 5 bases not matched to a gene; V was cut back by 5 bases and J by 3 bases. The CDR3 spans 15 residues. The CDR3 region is CASSTQGADTGELFF. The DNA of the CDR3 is TGTGCCAGCAGCACGCAGGGGGCCGACACCGGGGAGCTGTTTTTT.

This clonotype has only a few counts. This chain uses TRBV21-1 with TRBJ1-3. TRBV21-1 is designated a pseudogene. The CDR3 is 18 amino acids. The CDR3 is CASAFLRESGPSGNTIYF. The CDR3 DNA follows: TGTGCCAGCGCCTTCCTAAGGGAATCGGGTCCCTCTGGAAACACCATATATTTT.

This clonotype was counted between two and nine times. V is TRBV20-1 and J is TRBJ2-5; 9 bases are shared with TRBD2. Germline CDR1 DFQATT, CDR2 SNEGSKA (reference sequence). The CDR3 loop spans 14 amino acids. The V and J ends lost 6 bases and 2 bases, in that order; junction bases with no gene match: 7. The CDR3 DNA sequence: TGCAGTGCCACACTTCTAGCGGGGCAAGAGACCCAGTACTTC. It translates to CSATLLAGQETQYF.

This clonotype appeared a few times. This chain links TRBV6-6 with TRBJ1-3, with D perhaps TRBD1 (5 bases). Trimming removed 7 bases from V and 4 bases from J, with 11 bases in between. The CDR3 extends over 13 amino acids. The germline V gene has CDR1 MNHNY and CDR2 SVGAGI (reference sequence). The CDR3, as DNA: TGTGCCAGCATCGGGACGGTCGGAAACACCATATATTTT. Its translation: CASIGTVGNTIYF.

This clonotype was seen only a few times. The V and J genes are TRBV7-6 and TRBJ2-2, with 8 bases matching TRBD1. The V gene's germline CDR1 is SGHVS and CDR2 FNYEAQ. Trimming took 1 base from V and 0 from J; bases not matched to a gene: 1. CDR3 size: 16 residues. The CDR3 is CASSLVQGANTGELFF. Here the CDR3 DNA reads TGTGCCAGCAGCTTAGTACAGGGGGCGAACACCGGGGAGCTGTTTTTT.

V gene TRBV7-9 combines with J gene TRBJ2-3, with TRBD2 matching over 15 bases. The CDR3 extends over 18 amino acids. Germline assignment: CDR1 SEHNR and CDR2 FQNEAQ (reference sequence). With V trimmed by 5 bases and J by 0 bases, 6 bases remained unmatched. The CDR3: CASSRGLAGGLSTDTQYF. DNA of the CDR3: TGTGCCAGCAGCCGGGGACTAGCGGGGGGCCTAAGCACAGATACGCAGTATTTT.